The 32 T cell receptor beta chains reported below all come from one sample, sequenced in a study of blood T cell repertoires in COVID-19. Sequencing used immunoSEQ multiplex PCR; TCRdb keeps in-frame clones, though not all of them. The sample records about 430,000 clones, around nine tenths being singletons. Sequencing was performed on PBMCs or T cells enriched from blood (not recorded which). These receptors all stem from a woman younger than 35 who had been exposed to COVID-19.

This clone occurred once. The V call is TRBV19, the J call TRBJ1-5; tentatively, D is TRBD1 (5 bases). V shed 5 bases and J shed 6 bases, with 11 bases lying between them. Per the germline V gene, CDR1 is LNHDA and CDR2 is SQIVND (reference sequence). CDR3 length: 13 amino acids. In nucleotides, the CDR3 is TGTGCCAGTAGTGGGCCAGGGCCTCAGCCCCAGCATTTT. Its translation: CASSGPGPQPQHF.

This rearrangement joins TRBV10-2 to TRBJ1-5; tentative D call: TRBD1 (6 bases). The length of the CDR3 is 15 residues. Germline assignment: CDR1 WSHSY and CDR2 SAAADI. Trimming pared 3 bases from V and 3 bases from J, leaving 12 bases between. CDR3 in amino acids: CASSETGLSNQPQHF. CDR3 bases: TGCGCCAGCAGTGAAACAGGGCTTTCCAATCAGCCCCAGCATTTT.

The V gene is TRBV21-1, the J gene TRBJ2-7; TRBD2 is the table's D call, not checked against the DNA. TRBV21-1 is termed a pseudogene. The CDR3 is 15 residues long. The CDR3: CASSKDLAGENEQYF. DNA for the CDR3: TGTGCCAGCAGCAAAGATCTAGCGGGAGAGAACGAGCAGTACTTC.

This chain links TRBV5-4 with TRBJ2-7; the D is unclear. Germline-derived CDR1 and CDR2 are SGHNT and YYREEE (reference sequence). V lost 4 bases, J lost 5 bases, and 19 bases lay in between. This CDR3 spans 15 amino acids. The CDR3 DNA is TGTGCCAGCAGCGCCCGGTTTTCACCCCGGGACGAGCAGTACTTC. It yields the protein CASSARFSPRDEQYF.

This CDR3 is CASSLGDSLEQYF. DNA of the CDR3: TGTGCCAGCAGTTTGGGGGACAGCCTCGAGCAGTACTTC. The rearrangement uses TRBV28 and TRBJ2-7; 7 bases map to TRBD1. Germline V lookup: CDR1 MDHEN, CDR2 SYDVKM. V lost 3 bases to trimming and J lost 6 bases; unmatched junction nucleotides: 5. The CDR3 is 13 residues long.

V gene TRBV10-3 combines with J gene TRBJ2-1; 8 nucleotides align to TRBD1. Germline V gene sequence: CDR1 ENHRY, CDR2 SYGVKD. Germline trimming cut 9 bases from V and 0 bases from J; bases unmatched to any gene: 7. This CDR3 comprises 15 residues. CDR3 DNA sequence: TGTGCCATTTTAGCCGGGACAGGCTCCTACAATGAGCAGTTCTTC. Protein: CAILAGTGSYNEQFF.

The chain links TRBV4-3 to TRBJ2-2, with 10 bases fitting TRBD2. The CDR3 totals 15 residues. CDR1 is LGHNA, CDR2 YSLEER, per germline. After removal of 3 bases from V and 4 bases from J, the junction contained 2 bases not matched to a gene. The CDR3 DNA is TGCGCCAGCAGCCAGGGACTAGCGATCACCGGGGAGCTGTTTTTT. It encodes CASSQGLAITGELFF.

The rearrangement links TRBV11-3 to TRBJ2-1, with D perhaps matching TRBD1 (5 bases). Trimming cost V 3 bases and J 8 bases, with 11 bases left between them. This CDR3 is built from 13 residues. Germline lookup yields CDR1 SGHNT and CDR2 YENEEA. The CDR3 loop reads CASSFVQGHEQFF. Here the CDR3 DNA reads TGTGCCAGCAGCTTTGTCCAGGGTCATGAGCAGTTCTTC.

The chain couples TRBV5-4 to TRBJ2-1; D is possibly TRBD2 (6 bases). The CDR3 is 14 residues long. Germline loops: CDR1 SGHNT, CDR2 YYREEE (reference sequence). Between the trimmed V and J ends, which lost 5 bases and 7 bases, there was a span of 16 bases. The CDR3 sequence is CASRRGGGDNEQFF. For the CDR3, the DNA is TGTGCCAGCAGACGGGGAGGCGGGGATAATGAGCAGTTCTTC. The full variable domain, rest sourced from reference TRBV5-4 and TRBJ2-1, is ETGVTQSPTHLIKTRGQQVTLRCSSQSGHNTVSWYQQALGQGPQFIFQYYREEENGRGNFPPRFSGLQFPNYSSELNVNALELDDSALYLCASRRGGGDNEQFFGPGTRLTVL.

The chain is built from TRBV11-3 and TRBJ2-1; 12 bases agree with TRBD2. The CDR3 totals 15 residues. The trim removed 5 bases at V and 5 bases at J, leaving 4 bases unmatched. Germline loops: CDR1 SGHNT, CDR2 YENEEA. CDR3 sequence (DNA): TGTGCCAGCAGCCTTGGACTAGCGGGGCACAATGAGCAGTTCTTC. Amino acids: CASSLGLAGHNEQFF.

This CDR3 is CASSQAFVETQYF. In nucleotides, the CDR3 is TGCGCCAGCAGCCAAGCTTTCGTGGAGACCCAGTACTTC. The chain couples TRBV4-1 to TRBJ2-5; D remains ambiguous. CDR1 is MGHRA, CDR2 YSYEKL, per germline. V lost 1 base and J lost 5, with 8 bases in between. The CDR3 runs to 13 residues.

The V call is TRBV21-1, the J call TRBJ2-1; the table's D call, TRBD2, has no DNA check behind it. TRBV21-1 is an annotated pseudogene. The CDR3 length is 14 residues. CDR3 amino acids: CASSNLAGHNEQFF. CDR3 in DNA: TGTGCCAGCAGCAATTTAGCGGGGCACAATGAGCAGTTCTTC.

The CDR3 bases are TGTGCCAGCAGCTTCCGGACTGAGAACACCGGGGAGCTGTTTTTT. It is translated as CASSFRTENTGELFF. The J gene is TRBJ2-2, the V gene TRBV7-8; D is possibly TRBD2 (5 bases). Trimming left V 3 bases short and J 1 base short, with 9 bases between. This CDR3 region has 15 residues. Germline CDR1 and CDR2: SGHVS and FQNEAQ.

Only one count was recorded for this clone. The rearrangement links TRBV15 to TRBJ2-5; tentative D call: TRBD2 (7 bases). Trimming shortened V by 0 bases and J by 7 bases, and 12 bases separated the two germline ends. Looked up from germline, CDR1 is LNHNV and CDR2 is YYDKDF (reference sequence). The CDR3 spans 14 residues. The CDR3 reads CATSREGGGLTQYF. The DNA for the CDR3 is TGTGCCACCAGCAGAGAAGGGGGGGGCTTGACCCAGTACTTC.

J is TRBJ1-1 and V is TRBV11-1; 7 bases map to TRBD1. Per the germline V gene, CDR1 is SGHAT and CDR2 is FQDESV (reference sequence). The CDR3 has 15 amino acids. The ends lost 5 bases at V and 4 bases at J; junction bases unmatched: 10. Written as DNA, the CDR3 is TGTGCCAGCAGCCCCTCAAGGACAGGACTCACTGAAGCTTTCTTT. Residues: CASSPSRTGLTEAFF.

The V call is TRBV5-6, the J call TRBJ2-7, with D possibly matching TRBD2 (5 bases). Germline V CDR1 and CDR2: SGHDT, YYEEEE. Deletions cut 2 bases from V and 6 bases from J, with 12 bases between. The CDR3 loop spans 13 amino acids. This CDR3 is CASSFGMRREQYF. In DNA, the CDR3 is TGTGCCAGCAGCTTCGGGATGCGGCGCGAGCAGTACTTC.

The chain couples TRBV2 to TRBJ1-1; D is possibly TRBD1 (5 bases). CDR1 is SNHLY, CDR2 FYNNEI, per germline. V was pared by 3 bases and J by 3 bases, with 14 bases between. CDR3 length: 15 residues. CDR3 in amino acids: CASSDKVGTHTEAFF. For the CDR3, the DNA is TGTGCCAGCAGTGACAAGGTCGGGACTCACACTGAAGCTTTCTTT.

The chain uses TRBV7-2 and TRBJ2-7, with D possibly TRBD2 on 5 matching bases. The CDR3 is 15 residues long. The V end lost 2 bases, the J end lost 2 bases, and 13 bases lay between the germline ends. In germline, CDR1 is SGHTA, CDR2 FQGNSA. This chain's CDR3 is CASSLSGLSTYEQYF. In DNA, the CDR3 is TGTGCCAGCAGCTTATCTGGACTTTCTACCTACGAGCAGTACTTC.

V and J are TRBV6-5 and TRBJ2-7; TRBD1 aligns across 7 bases. The CDR3 has 16 residues. Germline CDR1 MNHEY, CDR2 SVGAGI. The junction had 9 bases not matched to a gene; V was cut back by 2 bases and J by 2 bases. This CDR3 is CASSYLSGQATYEQYF. Written as DNA, the CDR3 is TGTGCCAGCAGTTACCTGTCCGGACAGGCAACCTACGAGCAGTACTTC.

This rearrangement joins TRBV28 to TRBJ2-7; 8 nucleotides match TRBD2. The CDR3 sequence is 15 residues long. After removal of 7 bases from V and 3 bases from J, the junction contained 11 bases not matched to a gene. CDR1 is MDHEN and CDR2 is SYDVKM in the germline V gene. CDR3: CASISGGSGNYEQYF. In DNA, the CDR3 is TGTGCCAGCATAAGCGGGGGTAGCGGGAACTACGAGCAGTACTTC.

The V gene is TRBV6-5, the J gene TRBJ2-5, with D maybe TRBD2 (5 bases). Germline V gene sequence: CDR1 MNHEY, CDR2 SVGAGI. The CDR3 contains 13 residues. Trimming stripped 6 bases from V and 0 bases from J, with 8 bases between. DNA for the CDR3: TGTGCCAGCAGCCTAGCCTACCAAGAGACCCAGTACTTC. Amino acids: CASSLAYQETQYF.

V and J are TRBV11-3 and TRBJ1-1; TRBD1 might be the D (6 bases). The CDR3 covers 15 residues. The V gene's germline CDR1 is SGHNT and CDR2 YENEEA. V dropped 5 bases and J dropped 3 bases, with 16 bases sitting between them. Written as DNA, the CDR3 is TGTGCCAGCAGCCCGCCCGGGACATACGACACTGAAGCTTTCTTT. It encodes CASSPPGTYDTEAFF.

The rearrangement links TRBV7-2 to TRBJ2-1; 10 nucleotides agree with TRBD2. The CDR3 spans 14 residues. Germline CDR1 is SGHTA and CDR2 is FQGNSA. V was clipped by 4 bases and J by 4 bases; unmatched bases: 1. Here the CDR3 DNA reads TGTGCCAGCAGCTGGACTAGCGGTTACAATGAGCAGTTCTTC. It codes for CASSWTSGYNEQFF.

The chain is built from TRBV7-9 and TRBJ1-2; 7 positions match TRBD1. The CDR3 length is 13 residues. V shed 1 base and J 6 bases; nucleotides not matched to a gene: 2. Germline V gene lookup returns CDR1 SEHNR and CDR2 FQNEAQ (reference sequence). Here the CDR3 reads CASSLDDRDGYTF. CDR3 DNA sequence: TGTGCCAGCAGCTTAGACGACAGGGATGGCTACACCTTC.

The genes are TRBV2 and TRBJ2-3, with TRBD1 matching over 7 bases. V lost 6 bases and J lost 2; bases outside the gene matches: 8. Germline V gene sequence: CDR1 SNHLY, CDR2 FYNNEI. The CDR3 extends over 15 amino acids. The CDR3 here is CASRPGQQNTDTQYF. The CDR3 DNA follows: TGTGCCAGCAGGCCGGGACAGCAGAACACAGATACGCAGTATTTT.

The chain employs TRBV29-1 and TRBJ2-5; possible D gene TRBD1, 6 bases. V shed 4 bases and J shed 0 bases, with 12 bases lying between them. The V gene's germline CDR1 is SQVTM and CDR2 ANQGSEA. CDR3 length: 14 amino acids. The CDR3: CSVVQQGYQETQYF. CDR3 nucleotide sequence: TGCAGCGTTGTGCAGCAGGGGTACCAAGAGACCCAGTACTTC.

The gene calls are TRBV7-9 and TRBJ2-2, with 8 positions matching TRBD1. Germline V lookup: CDR1 SEHNR, CDR2 FQNEAQ (reference sequence). The CDR3 has 16 residues. J gave up 8 bases and V 6 bases, and 14 bases lay outside the gene matches. CDR3 sequence: CASSLGTGPPGGELFF. The DNA of the CDR3 is TGTGCCAGCAGTTTGGGGACAGGACCTCCCGGGGGGGAGCTGTTTTTT. Using reference TRBV7-9 and TRBJ2-2 for the parts outside the CDR3, the full variable domain is DTGVSQNPRHKITKRGQNVTFRCDPISEHNRLYWYRQTLGQGPEFLTYFQNEAQLEKSRLLSDRFSAERPKGSFSTLEIQRTEQGDSAMYLCASSLGTGPPGGELFFGEGSRLTVL.

The chain employs TRBV29-1 and TRBJ1-2; 10 positions agree with TRBD1. Germline V CDR1 and CDR2: SQVTM, ANQGSEA. CDR3 size: 13 residues. J gave up 4 bases and V 4 bases, and 3 bases lay outside the gene matches. CDR3 DNA sequence: TGCAGCGTTGGCTGGACAGGGGGCTATGGCTACACCTTC. Protein product: CSVGWTGGYGYTF.

The genes are TRBV6-5 and TRBJ1-2; 8 bases map to TRBD1. The CDR3 spans 15 residues. Germline CDR1 and CDR2: MNHEY and SVGAGI. V lost 2 bases to trimming and J lost 2 bases; unmatched junction nucleotides: 4. CDR3 protein: CASSYGQGVNYGYTF. CDR3 DNA sequence: TGTGCCAGCAGTTACGGACAGGGCGTAAACTATGGCTACACCTTC.

The gene calls are TRBV5-1 and TRBJ2-1; TRBD2 aligns across 9 bases. This CDR3 spans 15 amino acids. Trimming took 3 bases from V and 4 from J; bases not matched to a gene: 5. Germline-derived CDR1 and CDR2 are SGHRS and YFSETQ. In DNA form, the CDR3 reads TGCGCCAGCAGCTCGAGCGGGGGGTATTACAATGAGCAGTTCTTC. Amino acid sequence: CASSSSGGYYNEQFF. The full variable domain, with the rest looked up from reference TRBV5-1 and TRBJ2-1, is KAGVTQTPRYLIKTRGQQVTLSCSPISGHRSVSWYQQTPGQGLQFLFEYFSETQRNKGNFPGRFSGRQFSNSRSEMNVSTLELGDSALYLCASSSSGGYYNEQFFGPGTRLTVL.

This clone was seen just once. The rearrangement links TRBV7-2 to TRBJ1-1; 9 nucleotides match TRBD1. The trim removed 5 bases at V and 1 base at J, leaving 8 bases unmatched. The CDR3 extends over 16 amino acids. CDR1 is SGHTA, CDR2 FQGNSA, per germline. The CDR3 nucleotides are TGTGCCAGCAGCCAGGGACAGGGAGAACGGAACACTGAAGCTTTCTTT. Translation: CASSQGQGERNTEAFF.

The CDR3, as DNA: TGCGCCAGCAGCCAAGATCGGACAGGGCTCTATGGCTACACCTTC. Translation gives CASSQDRTGLYGYTF. The rearrangement joins TRBV4-3 to TRBJ1-2; 8 bases map to TRBD1. V was pared by 0 bases and J by 4 bases, with 4 bases of the junction left unmatched. Germline CDR1 is LGHNA and CDR2 is YSLEER. The CDR3 contains 15 residues.